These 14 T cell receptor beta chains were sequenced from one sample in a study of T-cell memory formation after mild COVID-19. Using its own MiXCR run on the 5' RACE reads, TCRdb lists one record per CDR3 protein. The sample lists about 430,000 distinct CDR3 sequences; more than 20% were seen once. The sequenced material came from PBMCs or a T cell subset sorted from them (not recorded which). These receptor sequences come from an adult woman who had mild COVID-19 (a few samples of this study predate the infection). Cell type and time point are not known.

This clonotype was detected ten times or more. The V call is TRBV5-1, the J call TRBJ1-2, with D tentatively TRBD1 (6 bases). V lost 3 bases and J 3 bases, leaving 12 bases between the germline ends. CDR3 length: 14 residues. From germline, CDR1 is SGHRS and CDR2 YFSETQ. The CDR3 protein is CASSSWDTYYGYTF. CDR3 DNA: TGCGCCAGCAGCTCATGGGACACATACTATGGCTACACCTTC.

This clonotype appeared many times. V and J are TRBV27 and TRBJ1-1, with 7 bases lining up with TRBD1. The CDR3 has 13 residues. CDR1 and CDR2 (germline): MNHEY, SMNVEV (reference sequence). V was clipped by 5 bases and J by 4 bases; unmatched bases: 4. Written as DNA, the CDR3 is TGTGCCAGCAGTCAACAGGGGCGCACTGAAGCTTTCTTT. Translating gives CASSQQGRTEAFF.

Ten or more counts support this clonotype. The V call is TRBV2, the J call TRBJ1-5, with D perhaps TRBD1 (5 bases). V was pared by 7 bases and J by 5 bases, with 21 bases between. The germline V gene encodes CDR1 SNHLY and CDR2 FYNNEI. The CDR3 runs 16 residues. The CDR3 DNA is TGTGCCAGCACCGTTAGGGGCCCGGGGGGTCATCAGCCCCAGCATTTT. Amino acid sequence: CASTVRGPGGHQPQHF.

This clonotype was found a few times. This chain's CDR3 is CASFTLSYEQYF. CDR3 nucleotide sequence: TGTGCCAGCTTCACCCTCTCCTACGAGCAGTACTTC. The chain uses TRBV6-2 or TRBV6-3 and TRBJ2-7, with D hard to call. There are 12 residues in the CDR3. The V gene's germline CDR1 is MNHEY and CDR2 SVGEGT. Trimming shortened V by 8 bases and J by 0 bases, and 8 bases separated the two germline ends.

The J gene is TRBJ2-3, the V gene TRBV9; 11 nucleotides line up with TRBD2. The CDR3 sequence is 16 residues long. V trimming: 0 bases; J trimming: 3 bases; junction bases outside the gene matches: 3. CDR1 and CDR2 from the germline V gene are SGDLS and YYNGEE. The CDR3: CASSVGLAGNTDTQYF. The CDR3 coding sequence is TGTGCCAGCAGCGTAGGACTAGCGGGGAATACAGATACGCAGTATTTT.

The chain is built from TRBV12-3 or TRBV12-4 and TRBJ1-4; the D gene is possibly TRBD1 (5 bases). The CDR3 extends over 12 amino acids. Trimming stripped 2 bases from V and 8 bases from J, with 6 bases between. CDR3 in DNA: TGTGCCAGCAGTTTATCAGGGGAAAAACTGTTTTTT. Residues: CASSLSGEKLFF.

CDR3 residues: CASRSADRFDEKLFF. The CDR3 bases are TGTGCCAGCAGGTCCGCCGACAGGTTTGATGAAAAACTGTTTTTT. The genes are TRBV6-5 and TRBJ1-4; possibly TRBD1 for D (6 bases). The germline V and J ends were trimmed by 6 bases and 6 bases, with 17 bases remaining between them. The CDR3 sequence is 15 residues long. CDR1 is MNHEY, CDR2 SVGAGI, per germline.

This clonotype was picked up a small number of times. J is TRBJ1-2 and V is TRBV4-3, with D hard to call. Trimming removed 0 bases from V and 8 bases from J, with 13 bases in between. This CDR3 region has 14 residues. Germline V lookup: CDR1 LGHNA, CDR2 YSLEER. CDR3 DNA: TGCGCCAGCAGCCAAGACTCCACTCGGAGCGGCTACACCTTC. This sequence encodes CASSQDSTRSGYTF.

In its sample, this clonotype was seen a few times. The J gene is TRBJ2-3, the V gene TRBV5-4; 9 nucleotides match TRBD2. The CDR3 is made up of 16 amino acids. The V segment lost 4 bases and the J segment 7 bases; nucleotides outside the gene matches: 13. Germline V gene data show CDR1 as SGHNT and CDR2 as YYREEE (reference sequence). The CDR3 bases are TGTGCCAGCAGCCAGCCGCGGGGGGGCGGTACGAATACGCAGTATTTT. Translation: CASSQPRGGGTNTQYF.

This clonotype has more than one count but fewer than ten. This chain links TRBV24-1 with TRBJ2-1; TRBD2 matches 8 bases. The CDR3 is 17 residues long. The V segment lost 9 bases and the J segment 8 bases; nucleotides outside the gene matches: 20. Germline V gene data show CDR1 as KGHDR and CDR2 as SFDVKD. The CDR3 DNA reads TGTGCCACCGGAGGGCTAATAGGACTAGCTGTCGTCGATGAGCAGTTCTTC. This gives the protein CATGGLIGLAVVDEQFF.

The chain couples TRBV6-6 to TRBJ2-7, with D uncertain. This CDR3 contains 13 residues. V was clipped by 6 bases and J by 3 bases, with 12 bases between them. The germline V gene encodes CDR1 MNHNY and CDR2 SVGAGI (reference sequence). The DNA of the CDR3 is TGTGCCAGCAGCGGCAAGGGTAGCTACGAGCAGTACTTC. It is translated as CASSGKGSYEQYF.

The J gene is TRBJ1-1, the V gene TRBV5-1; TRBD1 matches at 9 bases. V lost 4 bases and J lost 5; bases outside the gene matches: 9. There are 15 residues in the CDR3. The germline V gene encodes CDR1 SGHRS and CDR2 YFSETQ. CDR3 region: CASSLGTGPGTEAFF. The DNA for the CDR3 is TGCGCCAGCAGCCTAGGGACAGGGCCTGGTACTGAAGCTTTCTTT.

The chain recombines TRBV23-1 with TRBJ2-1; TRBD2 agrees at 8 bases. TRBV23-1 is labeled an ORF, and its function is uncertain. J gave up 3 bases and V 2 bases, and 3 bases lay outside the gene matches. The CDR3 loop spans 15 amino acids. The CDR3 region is CASSQAGGYYNEQFF. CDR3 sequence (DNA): TGCGCCAGCAGTCAAGCGGGGGGTTACTACAATGAGCAGTTCTTC.

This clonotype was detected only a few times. This chain's CDR3 is CAWNGRLRDTQYF. Here the CDR3 DNA reads TGTGCCTGGAACGGTAGGCTAAGGGATACGCAGTATTTT. The chain recombines TRBV30 with TRBJ2-3, with no clear D. Germline CDR1 reads GTSNPN; CDR2 reads SVGIG (reference sequence). Deletions cut 4 bases from V and 6 bases from J, with 14 bases between. The CDR3 loop spans 13 amino acids.